The rows below give T cell receptor beta chains drawn from one sample of a study of OX40 agonist ivuxolimab in advanced cancers. The repertoire was sequenced with immunoSEQ multiplex PCR; TCRdb's copy has only in-frame clones and lacks some. The table includes almost 90,000 clones, around 90% detected once. The material was CD4+ or CD8+ T cells sorted from blood, obtained in a trial of the OX40 agonist ivuxolimab. Receptors originate from an adult with an advanced solid tumor such as melanoma, head and neck, liver or kidney cancer. Both conserved end residues are part of each CDR3. The D gene is left open where the match is weak. The size entry is marked missing in some rows and otherwise reads once, few, many or a size class.

>NA|TRBV12-1|NA|TRBJ2-1
NA
CASSFGAGTGGRNEQFF
>NA|TRBV28|TRBD2|TRBJ2-3
TGTGCCAGCACCGGGACTAGCGGGAGGGCTAAACTCTTTACAGATACGCAGTATTTT
CASTGTSGRAKLFTDTQYF
>NA|TRBV19|NA|TRBJ2-5
TGTGCCAGTAGGTGGGGCTCCGAAGAGACCCAGTACTTC
CASRWGSEETQYF
>NA|TRBV30|TRBD1|TRBJ1-4
TGTGCCTGCCCATCCGGGACAGGGGGAAATAATGAAAAACTGTTTTTT
CACPSGTGGNNEKLFF
>NA|TRBV7-2|TRBD1|TRBJ2-6
TGTGCCAGCAGCCTAGACAGGGTAGGGGACGTCCTGACTTTC
CASSLDRVGDVLTF
>once|TRBV27|NA|TRBJ2-1
TGTGCCAGCAGTACGGGGGACAACTACAATGAGCAGTTCTTC
CASSTGDNYNEQFF
>NA|TRBV4-3|TRBD1|TRBJ2-3
TGCGCCAGCAGCCAGGGACAGCCCCCGTTTACGCAGTATTTT
CASSQGQPPFTQYF
>once|TRBV9|NA|TRBJ1-6
TGTGCCAGCAGCGTAGAGGGGGGGCTTAATTCACCCCTCCACTTT
CASSVEGGLNSPLHF
>NA|TRBV7-2|TRBD2|TRBJ2-3
TGTGCCAGCAGCTTTAACGGGGGGGGCTCAGATACGCAGTATTTT
CASSFNGGGSDTQYF
>NA|TRBV19|NA|TRBJ1-1
TGTGCCAGTAGTGTTTACAGGAATCGAGCTTTCTTT
CASSVYRNRAFF
>once|TRBV5-4|NA|TRBJ1-1
TGTGCCAGCAGCATTGGAGCGGGACGGAACACTGAAGCTTTCTTT
CASSIGAGRNTEAFF
>NA|TRBV27|NA|TRBJ1-2
TGTGCCAGCAGGGCCTCAGGGGAAGGGGCTGGCTACACCTTC
CASRASGEGAGYTF
>few|TRBV19|TRBD1|TRBJ1-2
TGTGCCAGTACTCCGGGACAGGGAAACTATGGCTACACCTTC
CASTPGQGNYGYTF
>NA|TRBV6-5|TRBD1|TRBJ1-3
TGTGCCAGCAGTTACTGGCAGGGGGACACCATATATTTT
CASSYWQGDTIYF
>NA|TRBV5-1|TRBD2|TRBJ2-1
TGCGCCAGCAGCTCACCTAGCGGGGGGGCCTTGGGTGAGCAGTTCTTC
CASSSPSGGALGEQFF
>NA|TRBV7-8|NA|TRBJ2-7
TGTGCCAGCAGCCCAGTACTTGCGAAGGTTTCCTACGAGCAGTACTTC
CASSPVLAKVSYEQYF
>NA|TRBV4-1|TRBD2|TRBJ2-2
TGCGCCAGCAGCCAAGCCCTAGCGGTCACCGGGGAGCTGTTTTTT
CASSQALAVTGELFF
>once|TRBV7-2|NA|TRBJ2-5
TGTGCCAGCAGCCCGTCGAGGGTCCAAGAGACCCAGTACTTC
CASSPSRVQETQYF
>NA|TRBV29-1|NA|TRBJ2-3
TGCAGCGTTGAAGGGGGACGGACGACTAGCACAGATACGCAGTATTTT
CSVEGGRTTSTDTQYF
>NA|TRBV27|TRBD2|TRBJ2-1
TGTGCCAGCAGACCGAGACTAGCGCAATACAATGAGCAGTTCTTC
CASRPRLAQYNEQFF
>few|TRBV4-3|TRBD1|TRBJ1-1
TGCGCCAGCAGCACTTCGGGGACAGGGGGCGATACTGAAGCTTTCTTT
CASSTSGTGGDTEAFF
>NA|TRBV29-1|NA|TRBJ2-3
TGCAGCGTTGTAAGTGTACGTACAGATACGCAGTATTTT
CSVVSVRTDTQYF
>NA|TRBV5-1|NA|TRBJ2-2
TGCGCCAGCAGCCCAATTGGCAGTCTAACCACCGGGGAGCTGTTTTTT
CASSPIGSLTTGELFF
>NA|TRBV6-1|TRBD1|TRBJ2-7
TGTGCCACCCATTTCACCGGGACAGGGGACCACGAGCAGTACTTC
CATHFTGTGDHEQYF
>NA|TRBV5-1|NA|TRBJ1-1
TGCGCCAGCAGCCTCTCGATGGACACTGAAGCTTTCTTT
CASSLSMDTEAFF
>NA|TRBV5-5|NA|TRBJ1-1
TGTGCCAGCAGCTTTACGGTGAACACTGAAGCTTTCTTT
CASSFTVNTEAFF
>NA|TRBV5-4|NA|TRBJ2-3
TGTGCCAGCAGTCCTCCGGGACTCAGGTCAGATACGCAGTATTTT
CASSPPGLRSDTQYF
>NA|TRBV7-2|NA|TRBJ2-5
TGTGCCAGCAGCTTAGGGCAGGGAAGGCGAGAGACCCAGTACTTC
CASSLGQGRRETQYF
>NA|TRBV19|TRBD2|TRBJ2-7
TGTGCCAGTAGTTCCCAGCACTTAGTGCGGGGGTCCTACGAGCAGTACTTC
CASSSQHLVRGSYEQYF
>few|TRBV18|TRBD1|TRBJ1-2
TGTGCCAGCTCACCACGGGACAGGGCCGGCTATGGCTACACCTTC
CASSPRDRAGYGYTF
>NA|TRBV7-9|NA|TRBJ2-7
TGTGCCAGCAGCTTAAACAGGCAACCCTACGAGCAGTACTTC
CASSLNRQPYEQYF